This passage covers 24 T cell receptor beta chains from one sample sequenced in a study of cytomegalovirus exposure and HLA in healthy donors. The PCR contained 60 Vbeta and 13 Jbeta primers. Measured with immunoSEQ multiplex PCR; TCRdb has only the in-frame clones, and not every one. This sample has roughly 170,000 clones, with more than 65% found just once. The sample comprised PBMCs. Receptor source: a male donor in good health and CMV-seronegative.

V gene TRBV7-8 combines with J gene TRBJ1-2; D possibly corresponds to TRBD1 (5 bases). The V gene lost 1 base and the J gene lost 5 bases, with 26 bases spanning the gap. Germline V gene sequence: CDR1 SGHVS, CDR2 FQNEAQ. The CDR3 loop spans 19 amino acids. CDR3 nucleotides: TGTGCCAGCAGCTTAGTCCGAAGGGGAATTGATCTGGGCCGTTATGGCTACACCTTC. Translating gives CASSLVRRGIDLGRYGYTF.

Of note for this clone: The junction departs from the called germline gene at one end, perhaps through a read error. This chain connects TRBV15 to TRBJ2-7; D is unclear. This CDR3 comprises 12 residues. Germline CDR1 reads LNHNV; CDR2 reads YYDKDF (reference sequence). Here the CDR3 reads CATSRDTETITF. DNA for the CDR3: TGTGCCACCAGCAGAGATACGGAGACCATCACCTTC. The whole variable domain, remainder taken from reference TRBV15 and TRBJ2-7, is DAMVIQNPRYQVTQFGKPVTLSCSQTLNHNVMYWYQQKSSQAPKLLFHYYDKDFNNEADTPDNFQSRRPNTSFCFLDIRSPGLGDTAMYLCATSRDTETITFGPGTRLTVT.

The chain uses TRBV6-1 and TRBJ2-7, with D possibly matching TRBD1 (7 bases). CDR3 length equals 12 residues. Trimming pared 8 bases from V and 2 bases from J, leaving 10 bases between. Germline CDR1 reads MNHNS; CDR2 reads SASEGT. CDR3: CASRGTAYEQYF. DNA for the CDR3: TGTGCCAGCCGCGGGACAGCCTACGAGCAGTACTTC.

The CDR3 region has the DNA TGTGCCAGCAGTGATACCCACAGGGCTGGGGCCAACGTCCTGACTTTC. Amino acids: CASSDTHRAGANVLTF. The genes are TRBV6-1 and TRBJ2-6; D is possibly TRBD1 (6 bases). Trimming stripped 3 bases from V and 2 bases from J, with 11 bases between. Germline V gene lookup returns CDR1 MNHNS and CDR2 SASEGT. There are 16 residues in the CDR3.

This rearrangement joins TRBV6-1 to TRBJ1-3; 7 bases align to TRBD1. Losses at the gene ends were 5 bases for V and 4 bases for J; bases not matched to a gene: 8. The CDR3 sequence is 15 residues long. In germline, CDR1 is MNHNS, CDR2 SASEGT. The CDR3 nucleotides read TGTGCCAGCAGTACTTTAGACAGGGCCGGAAACACCATATATTTT. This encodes CASSTLDRAGNTIYF.

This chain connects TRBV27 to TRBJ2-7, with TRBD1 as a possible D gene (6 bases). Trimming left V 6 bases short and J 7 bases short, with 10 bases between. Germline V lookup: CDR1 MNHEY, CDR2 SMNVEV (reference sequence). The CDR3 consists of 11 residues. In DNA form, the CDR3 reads TGTGCCAGCAGCCAGGGGTGGGAGCAGTACTTC. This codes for CASSQGWEQYF.

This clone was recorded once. CDR3 bases: TGTGCCAGCAGTGAATTTGGGGGGGATAGCAATCAGCCCCAGCATTTT. It is translated as CASSEFGGDSNQPQHF. The chain uses TRBV2 and TRBJ1-5, with D tentatively TRBD1 (5 bases). Germline CDR1 reads SNHLY; CDR2 reads FYNNEI. Trimming took off 2 bases at V and 0 bases at J, with 11 bases between the two ends. The length of the CDR3 is 16 residues.

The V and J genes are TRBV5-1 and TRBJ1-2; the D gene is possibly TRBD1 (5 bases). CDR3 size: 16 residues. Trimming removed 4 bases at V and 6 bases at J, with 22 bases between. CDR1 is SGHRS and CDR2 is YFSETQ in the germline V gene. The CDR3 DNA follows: TGCGCCAGCAGCCCTTTCGCGCCGGGCAGGGAGGATGGCTACACCTTC. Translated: CASSPFAPGREDGYTF.

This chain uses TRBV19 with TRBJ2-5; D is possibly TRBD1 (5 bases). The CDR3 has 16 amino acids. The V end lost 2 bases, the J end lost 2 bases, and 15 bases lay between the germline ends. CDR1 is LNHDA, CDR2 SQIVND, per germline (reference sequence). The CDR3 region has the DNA TGTGCCAGTAGTATATCCCCGGACATATCTCAAGAGACCCAGTACTTC. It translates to CASSISPDISQETQYF.

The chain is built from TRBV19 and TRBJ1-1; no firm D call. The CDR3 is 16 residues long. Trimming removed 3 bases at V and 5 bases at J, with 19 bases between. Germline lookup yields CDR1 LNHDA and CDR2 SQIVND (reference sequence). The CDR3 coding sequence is TGTGCCAGTAGTATTACACCTGGCCGGGGTGGGACTGAAGCTTTCTTT. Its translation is CASSITPGRGGTEAFF.

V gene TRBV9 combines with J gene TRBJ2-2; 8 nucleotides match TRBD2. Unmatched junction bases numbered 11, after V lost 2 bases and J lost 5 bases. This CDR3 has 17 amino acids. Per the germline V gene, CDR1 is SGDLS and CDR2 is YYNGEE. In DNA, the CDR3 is TGTGCCAGCAGCGTTGGGGTAATGGCGGGAGGAACCGGGGAGCTGTTTTTT. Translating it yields CASSVGVMAGGTGELFF. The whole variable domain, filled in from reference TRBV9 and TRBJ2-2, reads DSGVTQTPKHLITATGQRVTLRCSPRSGDLSVYWYQQSLDQGLQFLIQYYNGEERAKGNILERFSAQQFPDLHSELNLSSLELGDSALYFCASSVGVMAGGTGELFFGEGSRLTVL.

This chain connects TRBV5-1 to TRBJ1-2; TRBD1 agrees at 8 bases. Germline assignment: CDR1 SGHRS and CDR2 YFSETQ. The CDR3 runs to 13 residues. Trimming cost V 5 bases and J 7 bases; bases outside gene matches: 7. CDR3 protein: CASRLDRDGGYTF. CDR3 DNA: TGCGCCAGCAGACTGGACAGGGATGGTGGCTACACCTTC.

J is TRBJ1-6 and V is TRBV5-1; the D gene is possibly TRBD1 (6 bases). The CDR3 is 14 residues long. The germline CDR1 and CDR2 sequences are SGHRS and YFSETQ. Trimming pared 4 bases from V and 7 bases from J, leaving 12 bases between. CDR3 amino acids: CASSAGQSNSPLHF. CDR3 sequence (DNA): TGCGCCAGCAGCGCTGGACAGAGCAATTCACCCCTCCACTTT.

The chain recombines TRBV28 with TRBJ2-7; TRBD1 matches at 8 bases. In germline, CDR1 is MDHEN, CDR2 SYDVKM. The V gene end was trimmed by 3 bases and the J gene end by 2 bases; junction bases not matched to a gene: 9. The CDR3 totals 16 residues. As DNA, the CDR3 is TGTGCCAGCAGTTTTCGCATAGGACAGGGAACCTACGAGCAGTACTTC. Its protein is CASSFRIGQGTYEQYF.

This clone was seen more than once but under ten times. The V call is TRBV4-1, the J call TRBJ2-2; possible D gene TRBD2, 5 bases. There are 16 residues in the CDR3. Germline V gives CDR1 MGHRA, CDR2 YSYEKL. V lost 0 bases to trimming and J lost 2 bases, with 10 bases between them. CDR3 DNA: TGCGCCAGCAGCCAAGATATTGGGAGAAACACCGGGGAGCTGTTTTTT. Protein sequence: CASSQDIGRNTGELFF.

CDR3 sequence: CASIPTSGATDTQYF. The DNA for the CDR3 is TGCGCCAGCATTCCGACTAGCGGGGCCACAGATACGCAGTATTTT. This sequence joins TRBV10-2 and TRBJ2-3, with 11 bases lining up with TRBD2. The germline V gene encodes CDR1 WSHSY and CDR2 SAAADI. After removal of 7 bases from V and 2 bases from J, the junction contained 5 bases not matched to a gene. This CDR3 has 15 residues.

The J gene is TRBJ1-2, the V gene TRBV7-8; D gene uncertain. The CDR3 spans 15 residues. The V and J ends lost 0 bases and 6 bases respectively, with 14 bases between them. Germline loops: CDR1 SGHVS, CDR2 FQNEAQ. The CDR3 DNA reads TGTGCCAGCAGCTTAGCGCTTTCAGGTCCCCATGGCTACACCTTC. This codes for CASSLALSGPHGYTF.

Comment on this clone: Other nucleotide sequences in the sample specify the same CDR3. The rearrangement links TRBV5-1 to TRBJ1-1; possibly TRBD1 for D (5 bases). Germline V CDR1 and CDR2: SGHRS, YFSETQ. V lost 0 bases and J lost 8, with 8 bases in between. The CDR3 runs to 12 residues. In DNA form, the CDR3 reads TGCGCCAGCAGCTTGGGTCAGGGCGAAGCTTTCTTT. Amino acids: CASSLGQGEAFF.

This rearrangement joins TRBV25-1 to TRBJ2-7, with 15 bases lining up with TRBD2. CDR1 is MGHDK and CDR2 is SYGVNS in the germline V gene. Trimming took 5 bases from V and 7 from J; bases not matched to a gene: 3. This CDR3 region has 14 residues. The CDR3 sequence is CASSPGLAGGEQYF. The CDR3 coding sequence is TGTGCCAGCAGTCCGGGACTAGCGGGAGGAGAGCAGTACTTC.

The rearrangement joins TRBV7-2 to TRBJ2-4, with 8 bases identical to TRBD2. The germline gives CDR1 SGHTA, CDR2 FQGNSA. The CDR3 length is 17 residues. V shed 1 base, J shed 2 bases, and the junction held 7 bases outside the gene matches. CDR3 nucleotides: TGTGCCAGCAGCTTAGGGGGGGCGGGGGGAACCAAAAACATTCAGTACTTC. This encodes CASSLGGAGGTKNIQYF.

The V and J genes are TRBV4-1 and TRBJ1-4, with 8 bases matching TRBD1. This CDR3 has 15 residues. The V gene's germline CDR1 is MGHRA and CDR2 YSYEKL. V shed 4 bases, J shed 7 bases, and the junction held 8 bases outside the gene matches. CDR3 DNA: TGCGCCAGCAGCCCCTGGGCAGGGGGCGTTGAAAAACTGTTTTTT. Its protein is CASSPWAGGVEKLFF.

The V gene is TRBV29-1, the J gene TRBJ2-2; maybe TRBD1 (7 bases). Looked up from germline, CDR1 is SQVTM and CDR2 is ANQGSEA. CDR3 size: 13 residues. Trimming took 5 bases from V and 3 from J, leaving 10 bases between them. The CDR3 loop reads CSVRGTDTGELFF. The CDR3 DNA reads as TGCAGCGTTCGCGGGACAGACACCGGGGAGCTGTTTTTT.

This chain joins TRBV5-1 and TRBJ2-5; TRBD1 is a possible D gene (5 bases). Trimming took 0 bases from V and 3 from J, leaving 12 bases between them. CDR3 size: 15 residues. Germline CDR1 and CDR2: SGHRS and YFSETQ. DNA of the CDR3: TGCGCCAGCAGCTTGGATTTTGGGGCTGAAGAGACCCAGTACTTC. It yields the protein CASSLDFGAEETQYF.

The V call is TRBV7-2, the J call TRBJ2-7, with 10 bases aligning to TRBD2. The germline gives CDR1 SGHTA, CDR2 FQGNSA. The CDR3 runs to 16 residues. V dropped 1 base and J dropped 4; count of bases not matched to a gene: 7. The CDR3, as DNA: TGTGCCAGCAGCTTAGGTCCTAGCGGGGGTTTTTACGAGCAGTACTTC. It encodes CASSLGPSGGFYEQYF.